These T cell receptor beta chains were read from a single sample in a study of cytotoxic CD8 clonotypes in ibrutinib-treated CLL. The method was immunoSEQ multiplex PCR; TCRdb's version includes in-frame clones alone and lacks a portion of them. The table records over 40,000 clones, 70% to 90% of them present only once. The material was PBMCs, obtained after 24 months of ibrutinib treatment. These receptors were obtained from a human donor with chronic lymphocytic leukemia. Both conserved end residues are part of each CDR3. A D gene is named only where the DNA matches it firmly. Clone size, where shown, is once, few, many, or a class for clones that have expanded.

TRBV6-5	TRBJ2-3	TRBD2	-	TGTGCCAGCAGAGGACTAGCTCCTAGCACAGATACGCAGTATTTT	CASRGLAPSTDTQYF
TRBV29-1	TRBJ1-1	-	-	TGCAGCGTTCGTACGTTCTGGCAGCTGAACACTGAAGCTTTCTTT	CSVRTFWQLNTEAFF
TRBV29-1	TRBJ1-1	-	-	TGCAGTGCTGTTAAGGGGGTCCAGAACACTGAAGCTTTCTTT	CSAVKGVQNTEAFF
TRBV11-1	TRBJ2-3	TRBD2	-	TGTGCCAGCAGCCCCCCCCTTCTAGCGGGAGGCACAGATACGCAGTATTTT	CASSPPLLAGGTDTQYF
TRBV6-5	TRBJ2-7	-	-	TGTGCCAGCTCGGGGGATTTATACGAGCAGTACTTC	CASSGDLYEQYF
TRBV5-4	TRBJ2-3	-	medium-sized	TGTGCCAGCAGTTCCCCGCGGGACAGTAACACAGATACGCAGTATTTT	CASSSPRDSNTDTQYF
TRBV7-9	TRBJ2-5	TRBD2	-	TGTGCCAGCAGCTCCTATATCGGGCGGGAGGCCCAAGAGACCCAGTACTTC	CASSSYIGREAQETQYF
TRBV30	TRBJ1-4	-	-	TGTGCCTGGAGTGCCTACTACGGCGGTGAAAAACTGTTTTTT	CAWSAYYGGEKLFF
TRBV5-1	TRBJ2-5	-	-	TGCGCCAGCAGCTTGGGTGCGGGTCAAGAGACCCAGTACTTC	CASSLGAGQETQYF
TRBV29-1	TRBJ2-1	TRBD1	-	TGCAGCGGGGGACAGGCCTTTTACAATGAGCAGTTCTTC	CSGGQAFYNEQFF
TRBV4-2	TRBJ2-1	TRBD2	few	TGTGCCAGCAGCCAAGTGACTAGCGGGAGTTACAATGAGCAGTTCTTC	CASSQVTSGSYNEQFF
TRBV7-9	TRBJ2-2	TRBD2	-	TGTGCCAGCAGCTCCAGGACTAGCGGGAACACCGGGGAGCTGTTTTTT	CASSSRTSGNTGELFF
TRBV7-9	TRBJ2-7	TRBD1	-	TGTGCCAGCAGCTTAGCGCCGGGACAGCCATCCTACGAGCAGTACTTC	CASSLAPGQPSYEQYF
TRBV5-6	TRBJ2-3	-	-	TGTGCCAGCAGCTCGTTTCGAGGTGCGGACACAGATACGCAGTATTTT	CASSSFRGADTDTQYF
TRBV4-1	TRBJ2-3	TRBD1	-	TGCGCCAGCAGCCAAGATTGGACAGGGGCTAGCACAGATACGCAGTATTTT	CASSQDWTGASTDTQYF
TRBV10-1	TRBJ1-2	TRBD1	-	TGCGCCAGCAGTGCCGGGACAGGGTATGGCTACACCTTC	CASSAGTGYGYTF
TRBV5-1	TRBJ2-5	-	-	TGCGCCAGCAGCGGCCCGGACAGCCAAGAGACCCAGTACTTC	CASSGPDSQETQYF
TRBV28	TRBJ2-5	TRBD2	-	TGTGCCAGCAGTCGGACTAGCAAAGAGACCCAGTACTTC	CASSRTSKETQYF
TRBV5-8	TRBJ2-1	TRBD1	-	TGTGCCAGCAGCCCGGGACAGGGGTTCGACAATGAGCAGTTCTTC	CASSPGQGFDNEQFF
TRBV29-1	TRBJ1-1	TRBD1	-	TGCAGCGGGGTGGGGCCCGACAGGGGAAACACTGAAGCTTTCTTT	CSGVGPDRGNTEAFF
TRBV5-6	TRBJ2-5	TRBD1	-	TGTGCCAGCAGCCCGCCACAGGGGGCTAAGACCCAGTACTTC	CASSPPQGAKTQYF
TRBV12-5	TRBJ2-1	TRBD2	-	TGTGCTAGTGGTTCCTCCACGGGACTAGCGGGGTTAAGCTCCTACAATGAGCAGTTCTTC	CASGSSTGLAGLSSYNEQFF
TRBV7-2	TRBJ2-1	TRBD2	-	TGTGCCAGCAGCACGGGACTAGCGGGGTACAATGAGCAGTTCTTC	CASSTGLAGYNEQFF
TRBV6-4	TRBJ1-2	TRBD1	-	TGTGCCAGCAGTGCCTCGACAGGGGCGAACTATGGCTACACCTTC	CASSASTGANYGYTF
TRBV7-2	TRBJ1-2	-	once	TGTGCCAGCAGCCCGAGCCTTGGTCATGGCTACACCTTC	CASSPSLGHGYTF
TRBV28	TRBJ1-1	-	-	TGTGCCAGCCCACCTCGGGCAGCTTGGGGGGTGGACACTGAAGCTTTCTTT	CASPPRAAWGVDTEAFF
TRBV5-6	TRBJ1-1	-	-	TGTGCCAGCATCCCTAAGGACAGATACACTGAAGCTTTCTTT	CASIPKDRYTEAFF
TRBV10-3	TRBJ2-7	TRBD2	-	TGTGCCATCAGTGAAACGAGGACTAGCGGCCCCAGGCGTAGCGAGCAGTACTTC	CAISETRTSGPRRSEQYF
TRBV5-1	TRBJ2-2	TRBD1	-	TGCGCCAGCAGCTTCAACAGATTGACAGGGGCCGGGGAGCTGTTTTTT	CASSFNRLTGAGELFF